The 14 T cell receptor beta chains below all came from one sample that was sequenced in a study of Graves' ophthalmopathy and Graves' hyperthyroidism. RNA served as the template for amplifying TCR beta CDR3 regions. Scientists carried out first-round RT-PCR using HTBI primers and then a second-round multiplex PCR. TCRdb analysed the multiplex PCR reads with MiXCR anew, one entry per CDR3 protein. The table shows 230,000 or so distinct CDR3 sequences, with 45% occurring only once. Sequencing was performed on peripheral blood. These receptors were collected from an adult man with Graves' ophthalmopathy.

V is TRBV29-1 and J is TRBJ2-2; TRBD1 might be the D (6 bases). The V end was cut by 4 bases, the J end by 9 bases, with 12 bases between. CDR1 SQVTM and CDR2 ANQGSEA come from the germline V gene. The CDR3 has 12 residues. The CDR3 DNA reads as TGCAGCGTTGGACCACAGGGCCGGGAGCTGTTTTTT. Protein product: CSVGPQGRELFF.

The V call is TRBV5-4, the J call TRBJ2-7, with D possibly TRBD2 on 5 matching bases. V was pared by 4 bases and J by 3 bases, with 14 bases between. The V gene's germline CDR1 is SGHNT and CDR2 YYREEE (reference sequence). This CDR3 region has 14 residues. In DNA form, the CDR3 reads TGTGCCAGCAGCCCCAACGGGGTAATCTACGAGCAGTACTTC. This encodes CASSPNGVIYEQYF.

This clonotype was detected a few times. The J gene is TRBJ2-7, the V gene TRBV7-9, with TRBD1 matching over 7 bases. Germline values: CDR1 SEHNR, CDR2 FQNEAQ (reference sequence). CDR3 length: 15 residues. V trimming: 3 bases; J trimming: 0 bases; junction bases outside the gene matches: 5. The CDR3 spells CASSFYRGNSYEQYF. The CDR3 DNA reads as TGTGCCAGCAGCTTTTACAGGGGCAACTCCTACGAGCAGTACTTC.

The chain employs TRBV29-1 and TRBJ2-2, with D hard to call. The CDR3 is 12 amino acids. Germline V CDR1 and CDR2: SQVTM, ANQGSEA. Trimming removed 3 bases at V and 6 bases at J, with 8 bases between. The CDR3 nucleotides read TGCAGCGTTGAGGGTGTGGCCGGGGAGCTGTTTTTT. Protein product: CSVEGVAGELFF.

This clonotype was seen repeatedly, ten times or more. The chain has TRBV2 and TRBJ1-2; the D gene is possibly TRBD1 (5 bases). Germline assignment: CDR1 SNHLY and CDR2 FYNNEI. Trimming left V 9 bases short and J 8 bases short, with 13 bases between. The CDR3 spans 11 residues. The CDR3, as DNA: TGTGCCAGTGGGGACGGCTGGGGCTACACCTTC. Translation: CASGDGWGYTF.

The V and J genes are TRBV5-4 and TRBJ1-1; D unclear. In germline, CDR1 is SGHNT, CDR2 YYREEE (reference sequence). Trimming took off 2 bases at V and 5 bases at J, with 13 bases between the two ends. The CDR3 runs to 14 residues. The CDR3 reads CASSFRPEETEAFF. The CDR3 DNA is TGTGCCAGCAGCTTTAGGCCGGAGGAGACTGAAGCTTTCTTT.

This clonotype has at least ten counts. The chain has TRBV5-8 and TRBJ2-5; 10 nucleotides match TRBD1. The CDR3 has 16 residues. The trim removed 4 bases at V and 1 base at J, leaving 7 bases unmatched. CDR1 and CDR2 (germline): SGHTS, YDEGEE. CDR3 region: CASSLARTGGQETQYF. The DNA of the CDR3 is TGTGCCAGCAGCCTCGCCCGGACAGGGGGCCAAGAGACCCAGTACTTC.

This chain connects TRBV20-1 to TRBJ1-2; D call uncertain. The CDR3 sequence is 12 residues long. Trimming cost V 3 bases and J 1 base, with 6 bases left between them. Germline V gene lookup returns CDR1 DFQATT and CDR2 SNEGSKA (reference sequence). The CDR3 sequence is CSASLVNYGYTF. The CDR3 DNA follows: TGCAGTGCTAGTCTAGTTAACTATGGCTACACCTTC.

There are many counts of this clonotype. The CDR3 region has the DNA TGTGCCAGCAGTCTCGACAGGGCCTACGAGCAGTACTTC. Translated: CASSLDRAYEQYF. The chain employs TRBV12-3 or TRBV12-4 and TRBJ2-7; 7 nucleotides line up with TRBD1. This CDR3 has 13 amino acids. With V trimmed by 5 bases and J by 2 bases, 3 bases remained unmatched.

A word on this clonotype: One junction end disagrees with the germline gene, perhaps due to a read error. The genes are TRBV14 and TRBJ1-1, with D uncertain. CDR1 is SGHDN and CDR2 is FVKESK in the germline V gene. The CDR3 consists of 14 residues. Here the CDR3 reads CASSLQRMNTGAFF. In DNA form, the CDR3 reads TGTGCCAGCAGCCTCCAGCGCATGAACACTGGAGCTTTCTTT.

This clonotype was seen once. The chain carries TRBV7-9 and TRBJ2-5; D is ambiguous. This CDR3 spans 10 amino acids. The V gene lost 2 bases and the J gene lost 9 bases, with 4 bases spanning the gap. The germline CDR1 and CDR2 sequences are SEHNR and FQNEAQ (reference sequence). The CDR3 coding sequence is TGTGCCAGCAGCTTACTTGCCCAGTACTTC. Translating it yields CASSLLAQYF.

This clonotype appeared a few times. The genes are TRBV7-8 and TRBJ2-2, with 7 bases matching TRBD1. Germline V CDR1 and CDR2: SGHVS, FQNEAQ. Losses at the gene ends were 5 bases for V and 7 bases for J; bases not matched to a gene: 4. The CDR3 is 13 residues long. In nucleotides, the CDR3 is TGTGCCAGCAGCATGACAGGGATCGGGGAGCTGTTTTTT. Its protein is CASSMTGIGELFF.

This clonotype came up many times. This chain connects TRBV12-3 or TRBV12-4 to TRBJ1-5, with TRBD1 as a possible D gene (5 bases). Trimming removed 2 bases from V and 6 bases from J, with 8 bases in between. This CDR3 comprises 13 residues. CDR3 sequence: CASSLQGGQPQHF. CDR3 bases: TGTGCCAGCAGTTTACAGGGTGGTCAGCCCCAGCATTTT.

With regard to this clonotype: A read error may account for a junction end that differs from germline. The chain couples TRBV2 to TRBJ1-4; D is undetermined. CDR1 and CDR2 from the germline V gene are SNHLY and FYNNEI. There are 14 residues in the CDR3. CDR3 sequence (DNA): TGTGCCAGCAGTCATTCAGTAGGACGTGAAAAACTGCTTTTT. It translates to CASSHSVGREKLLF.